This T cell receptor beta chain was found in a study of T cell responses to AZD1222 COVID-19 vaccine. Generated by immunoSEQ multiplex PCR, the TCRdb table keeps only in-frame clones and is missing some. This table has more than 95,000 clones, around 90% appearing once. As regards this clone: The antigen is undetermined.

Regarding the study as a whole: Repertoires in all cases were sampled only once the peak T cell response had passed.

Second doses were pooled across both intervals (about 4 or about 12 weeks). CDR1 MDHEN and CDR2 SYDVKM come from the germline V gene. The ends were cut back, 7 bases at V and 2 bases at J, with 19 bases in the middle. CDR3 length: 16 residues. The clonotype was recovered from an adult who received the AZD1222 COVID-19 vaccine. The specimen comprised peripheral blood, sampled 28 days after the second AZD1222 dose. The J gene is TRBJ2-3, the V gene TRBV28, with a tentative D call TRBD1 (6 bases). The CDR3 bases are TGTGCCAGCATATCCCCGGGACACAGACTCACAGATACGCAGTATTTT. It is translated as CASISPGHRLTDTQYF.